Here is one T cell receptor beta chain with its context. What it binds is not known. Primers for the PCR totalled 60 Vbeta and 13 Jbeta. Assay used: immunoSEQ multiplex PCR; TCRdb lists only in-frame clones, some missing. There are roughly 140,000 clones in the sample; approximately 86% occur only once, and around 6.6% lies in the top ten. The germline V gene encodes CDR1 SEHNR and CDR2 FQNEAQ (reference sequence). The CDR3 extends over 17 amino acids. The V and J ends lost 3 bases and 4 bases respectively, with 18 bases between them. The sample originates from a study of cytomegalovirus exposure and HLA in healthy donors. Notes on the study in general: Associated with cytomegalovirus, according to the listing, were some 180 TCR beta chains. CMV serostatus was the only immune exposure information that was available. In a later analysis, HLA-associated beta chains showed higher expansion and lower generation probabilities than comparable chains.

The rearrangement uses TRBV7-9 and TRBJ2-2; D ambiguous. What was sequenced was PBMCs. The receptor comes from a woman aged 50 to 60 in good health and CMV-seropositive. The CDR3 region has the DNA TGTGCCAGCAGCTTGGAGACTTTAGTATTATCCACCGGGGAGCTGTTTTTT. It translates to CASSLETLVLSTGELFF.